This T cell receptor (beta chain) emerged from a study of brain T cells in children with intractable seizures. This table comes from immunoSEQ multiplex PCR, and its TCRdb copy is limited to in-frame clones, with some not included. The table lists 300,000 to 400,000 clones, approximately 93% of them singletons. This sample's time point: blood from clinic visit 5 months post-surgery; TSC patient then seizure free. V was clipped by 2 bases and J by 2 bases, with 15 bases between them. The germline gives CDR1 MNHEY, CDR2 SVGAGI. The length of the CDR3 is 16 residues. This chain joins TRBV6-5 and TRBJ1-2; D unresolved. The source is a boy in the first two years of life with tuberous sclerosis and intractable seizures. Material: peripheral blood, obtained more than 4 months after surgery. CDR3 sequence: CASSYTRPSHNYGYTF. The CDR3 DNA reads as TGTGCCAGCAGTTACACCCGACCGAGTCACAACTATGGCTACACCTTC.